This record covers a single T cell receptor beta chain. This record belongs to a study of OX40 agonist ivuxolimab in advanced cancers. There are 15 residues in the CDR3. Trimming cost V 0 bases and J 5 bases, with 13 bases left between them. Germline V lookup: CDR1 MGHRA, CDR2 YSYEKL. Only in-frame clones appear in the TCRdb table, and some are missing; sequencing was by immunoSEQ multiplex PCR. Of 50,000 to 65,000 clones in the sample, 85% to 95% are singletons; the top ten hold roughly 12%. This chain uses TRBV4-1 with TRBJ2-5; tentatively, D is TRBD1 or TRBD2 (6 bases each). This TCR was sampled from an adult with an advanced solid tumor such as melanoma, head and neck, liver or kidney cancer. This material consisted of CD4+ or CD8+ T cells sorted from blood, taken in a trial of the OX40 agonist ivuxolimab. The CDR3 bases are TGCGCCAGCAGCCAAGATAGGGGGGCGGGGGAGACCCAGTACTTC. It translates to CASSQDRGAGETQYF.